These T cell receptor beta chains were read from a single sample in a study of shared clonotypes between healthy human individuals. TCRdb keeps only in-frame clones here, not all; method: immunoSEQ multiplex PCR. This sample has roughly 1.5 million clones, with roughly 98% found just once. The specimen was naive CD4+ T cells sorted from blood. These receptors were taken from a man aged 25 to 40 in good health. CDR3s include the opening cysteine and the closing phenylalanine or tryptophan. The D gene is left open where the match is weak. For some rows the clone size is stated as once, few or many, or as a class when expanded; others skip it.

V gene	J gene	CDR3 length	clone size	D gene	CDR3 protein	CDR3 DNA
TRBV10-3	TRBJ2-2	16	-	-	CAISESPGPNTGELFF	TGTGCCATCAGTGAGTCGCCAGGGCCGAACACCGGGGAGCTGTTTTTT
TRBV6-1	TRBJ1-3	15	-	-	CASSENRRSGNTIYF	TGTGCCAGCAGTGAAAATAGGCGCTCTGGAAACACCATATATTTT
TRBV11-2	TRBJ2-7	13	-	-	CASSTDGGQEQYF	TGTGCCAGCAGCACGGATGGGGGACAAGAGCAGTACTTC
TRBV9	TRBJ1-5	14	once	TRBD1	CASSGTGSNQPQHF	TGTGCCAGCAGCGGGACAGGGAGCAATCAGCCCCAGCATTTT
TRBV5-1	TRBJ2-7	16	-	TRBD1	CASSFSTGQGGYEQYF	TGCGCCAGCAGCTTCTCCACGGGACAGGGAGGATACGAGCAGTACTTC
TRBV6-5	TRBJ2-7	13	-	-	CASSRTAGYEQYF	TGTGCCAGCAGTCGGACGGCAGGCTACGAGCAGTACTTC
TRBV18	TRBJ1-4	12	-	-	CASSPPGGKLFF	TGTGCCAGCTCACCACCGGGAGGAAAACTGTTTTTT
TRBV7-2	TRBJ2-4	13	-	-	CASSQTQGGIQYF	TGTGCCAGCAGCCAAACACAGGGAGGCATTCAGTACTTC
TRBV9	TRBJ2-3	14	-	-	CASSVAGHTDTQYF	TGTGCCAGCAGCGTAGCGGGACACACAGATACGCAGTATTTT
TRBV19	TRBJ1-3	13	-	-	CASATSSGNTIYF	TGTGCCAGTGCGACGAGCTCTGGAAACACCATATATTTT
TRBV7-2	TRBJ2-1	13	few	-	CASSAWRGDEQFF	TGTGCCAGCAGCGCATGGAGGGGGGATGAGCAGTTCTTC
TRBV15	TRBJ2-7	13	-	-	CATSTANSYEQYF	TGTGCCACCAGCACGGCAAATTCCTACGAGCAGTACTTC
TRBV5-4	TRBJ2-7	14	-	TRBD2	CASSLTSANYEQYF	TGTGCCAGCAGCCTTACTAGCGCCAACTACGAGCAGTACTTC
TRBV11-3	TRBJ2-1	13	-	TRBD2	CASRKTSGDEQFF	TGTGCCAGCAGGAAGACTAGCGGGGATGAGCAGTTCTTC
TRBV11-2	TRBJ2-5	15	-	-	CASSTGSYHPETQYF	TGTGCCAGCAGTACGGGGAGTTACCATCCAGAGACCCAGTACTTC
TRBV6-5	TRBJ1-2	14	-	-	CASSYGGQPYGYTF	TGTGCCAGCAGTTACGGCGGGCAGCCCTATGGCTACACCTTC
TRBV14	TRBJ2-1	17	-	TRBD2	CASSQFEGLAGFNEQFF	TGTGCCAGCAGCCAGTTTGAGGGACTAGCGGGTTTCAATGAGCAGTTCTTC
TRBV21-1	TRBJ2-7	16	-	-	CASSKKPEAFSYEQYF	TGTGCCAGCAGCAAAAAGCCGGAGGCGTTCTCCTACGAGCAGTACTTC
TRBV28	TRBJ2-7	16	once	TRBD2	CASKLAGALSSYEQYF	TGTGCCAGCAAACTAGCGGGAGCTCTGAGCTCCTACGAGCAGTACTTC
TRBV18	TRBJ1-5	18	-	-	CASSPLAPGGGSGQPQHF	TGTGCCAGCTCACCGCTGGCCCCCGGTGGAGGGTCTGGACAGCCCCAGCATTTT
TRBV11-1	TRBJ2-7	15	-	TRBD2	CASSSTSGIPYEQYF	TGTGCCAGCAGCTCCACTAGCGGAATCCCCTACGAGCAGTACTTC
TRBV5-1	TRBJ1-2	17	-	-	CASSLGNRPSSGYGYTF	TGCGCCAGCAGCTTGGGCAATAGACCCAGTTCGGGCTATGGCTACACCTTC
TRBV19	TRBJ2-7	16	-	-	CASSIKNWDMPYEQYF	TGTGCCAGTAGTATTAAAAACTGGGACATGCCCTACGAGCAGTACTTC
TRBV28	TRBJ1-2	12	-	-	CASSTPGDGYTF	TGTGCCAGCAGTACCCCCGGGGATGGCTACACCTTC
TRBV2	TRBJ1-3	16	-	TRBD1	CASSRDRGRSGNTIYF	TGTGCCAGCAGTAGGGACAGGGGCCGCTCTGGAAACACCATATATTTT
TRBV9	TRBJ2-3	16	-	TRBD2	CASSVELAGPTDTQYF	TGTGCCAGCAGCGTAGAACTAGCGGGACCCACAGATACGCAGTATTTT
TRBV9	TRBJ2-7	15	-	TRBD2	CASSVGSGSFYEQYF	TGTGCCAGCAGCGTAGGGAGCGGGAGTTTCTACGAGCAGTACTTC
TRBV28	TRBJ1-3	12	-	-	CASSRIGNTIYF	TGTGCCAGCAGCAGAATCGGAAACACCATATATTTT
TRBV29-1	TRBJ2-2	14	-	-	CSFKQRVDTGELFF	TGCAGCTTTAAGCAAAGGGTGGACACCGGGGAGCTGTTTTTT
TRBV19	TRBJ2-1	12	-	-	CASKGQFNEQFF	TGTGCCAGTAAAGGACAGTTCAATGAGCAGTTCTTC
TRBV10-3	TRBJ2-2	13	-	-	CAISEGNTGELFF	TGTGCCATCAGTGAAGGGAACACCGGGGAGCTGTTTTTT
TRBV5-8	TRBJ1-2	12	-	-	CASSLSWDGYTF	TGTGCCAGCAGCTTGTCGTGGGATGGCTACACCTTC
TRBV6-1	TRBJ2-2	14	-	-	CASSDFGGPGELFF	TGTGCCAGCAGTGATTTCGGGGGCCCCGGGGAGCTGTTTTTT
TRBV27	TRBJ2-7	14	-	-	CASSPGGSRSEQYF	TGTGCCAGCAGTCCCGGTGGTAGCCGCTCCGAGCAGTACTTC
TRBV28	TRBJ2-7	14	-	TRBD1	CASTSGTGSYEQYF	TGTGCCAGCACCTCCGGGACAGGGTCCTACGAGCAGTACTTC
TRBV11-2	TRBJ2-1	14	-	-	CASSQQSSYNEQFF	TGTGCCAGCAGTCAACAGAGCTCCTACAATGAGCAGTTCTTC
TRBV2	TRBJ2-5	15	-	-	CASSASGPPGETQYF	TGTGCCAGCAGTGCATCCGGGCCCCCCGGGGAGACCCAGTACTTC
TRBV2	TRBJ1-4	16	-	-	CASSAQDPSTNEKLFF	TGTGCCAGCAGCGCACAGGATCCGTCAACTAATGAAAAACTGTTTTTT
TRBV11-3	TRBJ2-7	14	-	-	CASSPGPPLREQYF	TGTGCCAGCAGCCCGGGTCCTCCTCTCCGGGAGCAGTACTTC
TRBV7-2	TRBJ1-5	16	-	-	CASSSPIRGSNQPQHF	TGTGCCAGCAGCTCCCCCATCCGCGGTAGCAATCAGCCCCAGCATTTT
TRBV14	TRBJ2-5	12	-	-	CASSTQLGVQYF	TGTGCCAGCAGCACTCAATTAGGTGTACAGTACTTC
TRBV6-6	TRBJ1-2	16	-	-	CASSAGTQLANYGYTF	TGTGCCAGCAGTGCCGGGACGCAGTTAGCTAACTATGGCTACACCTTC
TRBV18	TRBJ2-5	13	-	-	CASSPGTQETQYF	TGTGCCAGCTCACCAGGGACACAAGAGACCCAGTACTTC
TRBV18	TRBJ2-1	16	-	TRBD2	CASSLTSLAGGNEQFF	TGTGCCAGCTCACTTACGTCACTAGCGGGCGGCAATGAGCAGTTCTTC
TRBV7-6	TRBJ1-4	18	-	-	CASSLDPPTGAGNEKLFF	TGTGCCAGCAGCTTAGACCCCCCGACGGGGGCAGGTAATGAAAAACTGTTTTTT
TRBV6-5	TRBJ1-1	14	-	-	CASSYQDLTTEAFF	TGTGCCAGCAGTTATCAGGACTTGACTACTGAAGCTTTCTTT
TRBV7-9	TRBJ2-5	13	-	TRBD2	CASEASGRETQYF	TGTGCCAGTGAGGCTAGCGGGAGAGAGACCCAGTACTTC
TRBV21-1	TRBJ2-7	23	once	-	CASSKASGQGSIAGEASSYEQYF	TGTGCCAGCAGCAAAGCGTCGGGACAGGGGAGTATAGCGGGGGAAGCCAGCTCCTACGAGCAGTACTTC
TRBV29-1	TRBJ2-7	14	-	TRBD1	CSVWGQGDSYEQYF	TGCAGCGTTTGGGGGCAGGGGGACTCCTACGAGCAGTACTTC
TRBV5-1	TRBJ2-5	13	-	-	CASSITTKETQYF	TGCGCCAGCAGCATCACAACCAAAGAGACCCAGTACTTC
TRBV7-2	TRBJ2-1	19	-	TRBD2	CASSLYGTSGASSYNEQFF	TGTGCCAGCAGCTTATACGGGACTAGCGGGGCCAGCTCCTACAATGAGCAGTTCTTC
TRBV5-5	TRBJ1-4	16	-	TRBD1	CASSPGQGSLNEKLFF	TGTGCCAGCAGCCCCGGACAGGGCAGCCTTAATGAAAAACTGTTTTTT
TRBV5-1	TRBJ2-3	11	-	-	CATKDTDTQYF	TGCGCCACCAAGGACACAGATACGCAGTATTTT
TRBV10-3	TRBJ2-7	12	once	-	CAISEVGVEQYF	TGTGCCATCAGTGAGGTTGGGGTCGAGCAGTACTTC